This T cell receptor beta chain was documented in a study of cytomegalovirus exposure and HLA in healthy donors. The study's findings and limits: In a later analysis, the majority of CMV-associated beta chains seemingly showed HLA restriction. When analyzed later, a missense DCLRE1C variant was found to be linked to TCR beta V- and J-gene trimming.

Trimming removed 4 bases from V and 5 bases from J; junction bases left unmatched: 8. There are 16 residues in the CDR3. Germline lookup yields CDR1 MNHNS and CDR2 SASEGT. Use of 60 Vbeta and 13 Jbeta primers characterized the PCR. Libraries were prepared by immunoSEQ multiplex PCR; TCRdb keeps only in-frame clonotypes and omits some of them. The sample yields 150,000 to 200,000 clones, 80% to 85% seen once. Details on this clone: The antigen remains unidentified.

Material: PBMCs. The clonotype was recovered from a human donor in good health. This rearrangement joins TRBV6-1 to TRBJ2-3; TRBD2 aligns across 11 bases. CDR3 loop: CASSGVIAGGGDTQYF. CDR3 DNA: TGTGCCAGCAGTGGCGTCATAGCGGGGGGGGGAGATACGCAGTATTTT.